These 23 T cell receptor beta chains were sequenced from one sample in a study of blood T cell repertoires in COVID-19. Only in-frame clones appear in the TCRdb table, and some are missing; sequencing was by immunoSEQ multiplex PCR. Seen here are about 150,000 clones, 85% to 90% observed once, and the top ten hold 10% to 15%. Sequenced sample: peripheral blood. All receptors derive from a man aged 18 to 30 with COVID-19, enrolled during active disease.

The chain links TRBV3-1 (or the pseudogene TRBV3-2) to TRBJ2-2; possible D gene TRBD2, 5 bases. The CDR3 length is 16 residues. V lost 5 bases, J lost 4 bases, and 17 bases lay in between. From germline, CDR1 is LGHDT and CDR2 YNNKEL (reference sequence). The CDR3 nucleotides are TGTGCCAGCAGCTCTGTCTGGGAAGGAGGCACCGGGGAGCTGTTTTTT. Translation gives CASSSVWEGGTGELFF.

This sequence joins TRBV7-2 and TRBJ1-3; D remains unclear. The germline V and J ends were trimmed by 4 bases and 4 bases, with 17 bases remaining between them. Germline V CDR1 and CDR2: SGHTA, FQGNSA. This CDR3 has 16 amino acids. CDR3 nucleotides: TGTGCCAGCAGCTCTAATACGTGGGCAGTGGGAAACACCATATATTTT. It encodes CASSSNTWAVGNTIYF. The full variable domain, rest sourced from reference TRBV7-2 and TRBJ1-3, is GAGVSQSPSNKVTEKGKDVELRCDPISGHTALYWYRQSLGQGLEFLIYFQGNSAPDKSGLPSDRFSAERTGGSVSTLTIQRTQQEDSAVYLCASSSNTWAVGNTIYFGEGSWLTVV.

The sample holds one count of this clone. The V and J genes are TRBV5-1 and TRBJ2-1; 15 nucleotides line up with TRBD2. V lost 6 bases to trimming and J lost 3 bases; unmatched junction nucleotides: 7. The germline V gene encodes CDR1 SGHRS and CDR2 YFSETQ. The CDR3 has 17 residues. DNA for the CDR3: TGCGCCAGCACCCCCTGGACTAGCGGGGGGGGCTACAATGAGCAGTTCTTC. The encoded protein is CASTPWTSGGGYNEQFF.

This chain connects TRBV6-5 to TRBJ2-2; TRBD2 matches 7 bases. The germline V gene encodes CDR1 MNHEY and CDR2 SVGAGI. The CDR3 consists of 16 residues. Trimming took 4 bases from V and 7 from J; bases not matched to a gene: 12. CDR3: CASSSSASGAIGELFF. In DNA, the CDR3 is TGTGCCAGCAGTTCCTCGGCGAGCGGGGCGATCGGGGAGCTGTTTTTT.

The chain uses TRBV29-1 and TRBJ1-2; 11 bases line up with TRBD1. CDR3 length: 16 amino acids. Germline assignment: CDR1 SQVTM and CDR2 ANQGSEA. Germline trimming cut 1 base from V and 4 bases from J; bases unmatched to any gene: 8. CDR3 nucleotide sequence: TGCAGCGTTGAAGGACCGGGACAGGGGGAAGTCTATGGCTACACCTTC. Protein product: CSVEGPGQGEVYGYTF.

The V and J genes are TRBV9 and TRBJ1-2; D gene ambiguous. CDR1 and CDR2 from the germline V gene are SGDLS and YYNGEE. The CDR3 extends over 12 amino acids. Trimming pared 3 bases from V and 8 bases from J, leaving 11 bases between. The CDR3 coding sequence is TGTGCCAGCAGCGCAACGGGAAACGGCTACACCTTC. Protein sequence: CASSATGNGYTF.

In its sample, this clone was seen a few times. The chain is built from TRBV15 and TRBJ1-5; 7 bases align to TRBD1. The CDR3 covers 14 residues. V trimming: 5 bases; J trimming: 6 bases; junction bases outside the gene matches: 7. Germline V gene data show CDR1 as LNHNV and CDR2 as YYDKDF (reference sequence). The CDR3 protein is CATSPRTGRQPQHF. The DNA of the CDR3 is TGTGCCACCAGCCCACGGACAGGACGTCAGCCCCAGCATTTT.

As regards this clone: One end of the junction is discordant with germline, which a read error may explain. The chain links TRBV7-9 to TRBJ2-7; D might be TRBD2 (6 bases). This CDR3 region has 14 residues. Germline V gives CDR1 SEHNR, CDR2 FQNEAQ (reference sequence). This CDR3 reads CASSVAASSYEQYF. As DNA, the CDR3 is TGTGCCAGCAGCGTAGCGGCATCCTCCTACGAGCAGTACTTC.

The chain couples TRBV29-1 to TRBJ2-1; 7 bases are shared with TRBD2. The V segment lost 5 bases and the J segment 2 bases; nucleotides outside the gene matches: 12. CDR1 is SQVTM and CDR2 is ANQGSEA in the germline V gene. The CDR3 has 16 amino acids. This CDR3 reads CSVTIQTSSTYNEQFF. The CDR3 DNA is TGCAGCGTTACAATCCAGACTAGCTCCACCTACAATGAGCAGTTCTTC.

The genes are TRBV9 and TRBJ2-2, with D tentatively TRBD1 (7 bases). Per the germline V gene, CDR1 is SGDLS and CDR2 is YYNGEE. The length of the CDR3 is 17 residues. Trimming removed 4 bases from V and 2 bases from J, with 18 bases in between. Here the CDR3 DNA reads TGTGCCAGCAGCCCCAGGGGGGCTGCCACAAACACCGGGGAGCTGTTTTTT. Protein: CASSPRGAATNTGELFF.

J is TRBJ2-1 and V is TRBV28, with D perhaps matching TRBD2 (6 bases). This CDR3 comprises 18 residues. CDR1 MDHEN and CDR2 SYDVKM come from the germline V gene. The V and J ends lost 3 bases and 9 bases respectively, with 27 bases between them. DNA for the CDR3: TGTGCCAGCAGTTTCCGGCCTGGCGTTAGCGGTTTACACCTTGAGCAGTTCTTC. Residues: CASSFRPGVSGLHLEQFF.

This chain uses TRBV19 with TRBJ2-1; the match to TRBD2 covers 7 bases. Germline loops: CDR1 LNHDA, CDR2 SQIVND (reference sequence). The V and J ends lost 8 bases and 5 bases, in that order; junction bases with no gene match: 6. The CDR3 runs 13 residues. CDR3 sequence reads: CASGAGVHNEQFF. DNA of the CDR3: TGTGCCAGTGGGGCGGGAGTGCACAATGAGCAGTTCTTC.

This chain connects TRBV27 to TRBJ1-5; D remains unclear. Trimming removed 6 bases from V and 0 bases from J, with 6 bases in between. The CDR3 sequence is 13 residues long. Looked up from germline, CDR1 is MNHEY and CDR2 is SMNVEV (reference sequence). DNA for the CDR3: TGTGCCAGCAGCCAATTTAGCAATCAGCCCCAGCATTTT. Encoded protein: CASSQFSNQPQHF.

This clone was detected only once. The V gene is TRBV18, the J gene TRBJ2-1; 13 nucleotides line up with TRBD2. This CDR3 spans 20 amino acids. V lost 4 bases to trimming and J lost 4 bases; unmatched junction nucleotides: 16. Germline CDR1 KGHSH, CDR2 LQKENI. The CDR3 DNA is TGTGCCAGCTCACTATCCCAAAATATACCGGGACTAGCGGGATACAATGAGCAGTTCTTC. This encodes CASSLSQNIPGLAGYNEQFF. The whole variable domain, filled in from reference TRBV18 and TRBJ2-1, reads NAGVMQNPRHLVRRRGQEARLRCSPMKGHSHVYWYRQLPEEGLKFMVYLQKENIIDESGMPKERFSAEFPKEGPSILRIQQVVRGDSAAYFCASSLSQNIPGLAGYNEQFFGPGTRLTVL.

The CDR3, as DNA: TGTGCCAGTAGTATAGGAAGGGGCCGTGGGACTGAAGCTTTCTTT. Its protein product is CASSIGRGRGTEAFF. The chain links TRBV19 to TRBJ1-1; tentatively, D is TRBD1 (5 bases). The germline V and J ends were trimmed by 1 base and 5 bases, with 14 bases remaining between them. The CDR3 loop spans 15 amino acids. Germline-derived CDR1 and CDR2 are LNHDA and SQIVND (reference sequence).

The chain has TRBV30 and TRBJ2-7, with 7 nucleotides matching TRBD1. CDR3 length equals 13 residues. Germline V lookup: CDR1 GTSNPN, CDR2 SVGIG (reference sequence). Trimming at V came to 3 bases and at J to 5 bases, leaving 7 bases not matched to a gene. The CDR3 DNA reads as TGTGCCTGGAGCCGAGGGGGCAAGGACGAGCAGTACTTC. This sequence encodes CAWSRGGKDEQYF.

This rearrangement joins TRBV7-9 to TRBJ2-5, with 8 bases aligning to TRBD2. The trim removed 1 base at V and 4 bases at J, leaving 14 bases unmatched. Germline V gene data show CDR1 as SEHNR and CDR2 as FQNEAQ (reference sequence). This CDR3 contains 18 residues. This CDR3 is CASSLGTSITFRRETQYF. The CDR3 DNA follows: TGTGCCAGCAGCTTAGGGACTAGCATAACCTTCCGCCGAGAGACCCAGTACTTC.

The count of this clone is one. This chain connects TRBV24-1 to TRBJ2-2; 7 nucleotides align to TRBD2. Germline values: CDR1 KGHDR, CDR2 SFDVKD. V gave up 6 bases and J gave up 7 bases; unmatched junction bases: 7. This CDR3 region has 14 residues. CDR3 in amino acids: CATSRPGGGGELFF. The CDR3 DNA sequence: TGTGCCACCAGTAGGCCGGGAGGAGGCGGGGAGCTGTTTTTT.

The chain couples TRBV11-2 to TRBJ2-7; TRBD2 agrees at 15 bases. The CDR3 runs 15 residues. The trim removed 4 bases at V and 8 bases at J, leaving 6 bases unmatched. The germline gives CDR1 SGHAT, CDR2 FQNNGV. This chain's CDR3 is CASSSGLAGGVKQYF. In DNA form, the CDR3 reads TGTGCCAGCAGCTCAGGACTAGCGGGAGGGGTTAAGCAGTACTTC.

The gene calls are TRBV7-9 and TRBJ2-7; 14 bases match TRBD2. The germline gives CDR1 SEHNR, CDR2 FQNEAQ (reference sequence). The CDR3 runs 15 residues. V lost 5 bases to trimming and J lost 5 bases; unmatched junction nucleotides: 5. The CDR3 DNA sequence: TGTGCCAGCAGCGCCGGGACTAGCGGGAGAAACGAGCAGTACTTC. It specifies CASSAGTSGRNEQYF.

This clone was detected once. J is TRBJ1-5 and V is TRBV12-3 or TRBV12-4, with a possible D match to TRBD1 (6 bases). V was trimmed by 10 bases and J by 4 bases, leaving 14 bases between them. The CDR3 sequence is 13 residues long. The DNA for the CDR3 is TGTGCCATCACAGAAGGGGGTAATCAGCCCCAGCATTTT. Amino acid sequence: CAITEGGNQPQHF.

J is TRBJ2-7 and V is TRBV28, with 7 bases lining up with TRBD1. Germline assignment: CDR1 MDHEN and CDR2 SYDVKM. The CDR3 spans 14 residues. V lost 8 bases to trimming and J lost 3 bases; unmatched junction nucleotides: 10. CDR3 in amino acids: CASVGTANLYEQYF. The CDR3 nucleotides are TGTGCCAGCGTCGGGACAGCAAACCTCTACGAGCAGTACTTC.

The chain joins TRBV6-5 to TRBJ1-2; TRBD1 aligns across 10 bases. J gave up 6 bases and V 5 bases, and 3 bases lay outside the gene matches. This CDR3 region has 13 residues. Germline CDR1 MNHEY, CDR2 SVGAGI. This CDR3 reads CASSRGQGNGYTF. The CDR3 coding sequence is TGTGCCAGCAGTCGGGGACAGGGGAATGGCTACACCTTC.